Shown below are 25 T cell receptor beta chains from a single sample sequenced in a study of T cell repertoires in cytomegalovirus infection. TCRdb reprocessed the reads with MiXCR, giving one entry per CDR3 protein. Counted here are hundreds of thousands of distinct CDR3 sequences, approximately 33% occurring once; the ten biggest clones make up about 20%. These receptors are not linked to any known antigen. This specimen consisted of cultured PBMCs, obtained from culture after CMV antigen stimulation. The receptors originated from a human donor in good health (CMV status not recorded). Some clones in this sample may be carry-over from other donors' samples.

Only a few counts were recorded for this clonotype. The gene calls are TRBV12-3 or TRBV12-4 and TRBJ1-5; D gene uncertain. The CDR3 is 15 amino acids. The germline V and J ends were trimmed by 5 bases and 7 bases, with 18 bases remaining between them. CDR3 region: CASSEGGRDGQPQHF. DNA of the CDR3: TGTGCCAGCAGTGAGGGAGGTCGGGATGGACAGCCCCAGCATTTT.

This clonotype appeared many times. The CDR3 loop reads CASSLISGEDWSNQPQHF. The CDR3 nucleotides are TGTGCCAGCAGCTTAATCTCCGGGGAGGACTGGAGCAATCAGCCCCAGCATTTT. J is TRBJ1-5 and V is TRBV7-8, with unresolved D. The CDR3 consists of 18 residues. Germline V CDR1 and CDR2: SGHVS, FQNEAQ. Trimming took off 2 bases at V and 1 base at J, with 18 bases between the two ends.

The chain joins TRBV10-1 to TRBJ1-3; D perhaps matches TRBD1 (5 bases). Germline V gene lookup returns CDR1 WNHNN and CDR2 SYGVQD (reference sequence). CDR3 length equals 18 residues. Deletions cut 8 bases from V and 0 bases from J, with 23 bases between. Here the CDR3 DNA reads TGCGCCAGCGGGATTCGGGGGACGGGAACCCGCTCTGGAAACACCATATATTTT. Translated: CASGIRGTGTRSGNTIYF.

This clonotype was seen only a few times. The chain couples TRBV7-7 to TRBJ2-3, with D perhaps TRBD1 or TRBD2 (6 bases each). This CDR3 contains 13 residues. The V gene lost 8 bases and the J gene lost 2 bases, with 11 bases spanning the gap. The V gene's germline CDR1 is SSHAT and CDR2 FNYEAQ (reference sequence). Here the CDR3 DNA reads TGTGCCAGCGAGGGGGGCCACACAGATACGCAGTATTTT. Protein product: CASEGGHTDTQYF.

The chain recombines TRBV6-1 with TRBJ2-5; D call uncertain. The CDR3 sequence is 13 residues long. Trimming removed 6 bases at V and 3 bases at J, with 11 bases between. Germline values: CDR1 MNHNS, CDR2 SASEGT. The CDR3 region is CASSRLEKETQYF. The CDR3 DNA follows: TGTGCCAGCAGCCGTCTAGAAAAAGAGACCCAGTACTTC.

This clonotype was observed a handful of times. V is TRBV5-4 and J is TRBJ1-4, with a possible D match to TRBD1 (5 bases). The ends were cut back, 4 bases at V and 5 bases at J, with 9 bases in the middle. The CDR3 is made up of 13 amino acids. The germline V gene has CDR1 SGHNT and CDR2 YYREEE (reference sequence). The CDR3 sequence: CASSIDSNEKLFF. The CDR3 DNA follows: TGTGCCAGCAGCATTGACAGCAATGAAAAACTGTTTTTT.

The chain employs TRBV20-1 and TRBJ2-1; 8 bases fit TRBD1. V dropped 2 bases and J dropped 0; count of bases not matched to a gene: 15. From germline, CDR1 is DFQATT and CDR2 SNEGSKA (reference sequence). The CDR3 spans 19 residues. The CDR3 protein is CSARPVPGPGGYSYNEQFF. The CDR3 DNA reads as TGCAGTGCTAGACCAGTACCGGGCCCAGGGGGCTACTCCTACAATGAGCAGTTCTTC.

CDR3 region: CASSQDLVDQETQYF. For the CDR3, the DNA is TGCGCCAGCAGCCAAGATCTGGTAGATCAAGAGACCCAGTACTTC. The chain recombines TRBV4-3 with TRBJ2-5; D is uncertain. Per germline, CDR1 LGHNA and CDR2 YSLEER. V dropped 0 bases and J dropped 2 bases, with 10 bases sitting between them. This CDR3 region has 15 residues.

The chain couples TRBV27 to TRBJ1-1; D is undetermined. Germline V gene lookup returns CDR1 MNHEY and CDR2 SMNVEV (reference sequence). Trimming pared 5 bases from V and 2 bases from J, leaving 18 bases between. This CDR3 is built from 16 residues. CDR3 coding DNA: TGTGCCAGCAGTCCGGACGGATGGGATGAAAACACTGAAGCTTTCTTT. Amino acid sequence: CASSPDGWDENTEAFF.

The V gene is TRBV20-1, the J gene TRBJ2-7, with 8 bases that match TRBD2. The length of the CDR3 is 16 residues. Germline CDR1 reads DFQATT; CDR2 reads SNEGSKA (reference sequence). Germline trimming cut 5 bases from V and 0 bases from J; bases unmatched to any gene: 12. DNA for the CDR3: TGCAGTGCTTTTTTAACGGCGGGGGGCCGCTCCTACGAGCAGTACTTC. Encoded protein: CSAFLTAGGRSYEQYF.

This clonotype was seen many times. The J gene is TRBJ1-1, the V gene TRBV7-2; D remains unclear. CDR1 SGHTA and CDR2 FQGNSA come from the germline V gene. V was trimmed by 6 bases and J by 0 bases, leaving 8 bases between them. CDR3 length: 13 amino acids. The CDR3 reads CASRIYMNTEAFF. The CDR3 nucleotides are TGTGCCAGCAGAATATACATGAACACTGAAGCTTTCTTT.

This clonotype was seen just once. The rearrangement links TRBV10-3 to TRBJ1-2; D gene ambiguous. Germline V lookup: CDR1 ENHRY, CDR2 SYGVKD. The germline V and J ends were trimmed by 0 bases and 6 bases, with 11 bases remaining between them. The CDR3 totals 14 residues. CDR3 amino acids: CAISESLRVDGYTF. The CDR3 nucleotides are TGTGCCATCAGTGAGTCATTACGAGTGGATGGCTACACCTTC.

A remark on this clonotype: One end of the junction fails to match germline, which may point to a read error. The gene calls are TRBV12-3 or TRBV12-4 and TRBJ1-5, with D hard to call. The CDR3 loop spans 13 amino acids. The chain's CDR3 is CASSFEGTGPQQF. In DNA form, the CDR3 reads TGTGCCAGCAGTTTCGAGGGAACTGGACCCCAGCAATTT.

This clonotype was seen more than once but under ten times. This CDR3 is CASSRRGGGHQPQHF. As DNA, the CDR3 is TGTGCCAGCAGTAGAAGAGGGGGCGGTCATCAGCCCCAGCATTTT. J is TRBJ1-5 and V is TRBV27; the match to TRBD1 covers 7 bases. Germline CDR1 and CDR2: MNHEY and SMNVEV (reference sequence). The CDR3 extends over 15 amino acids. V shed 5 bases, J shed 5 bases, and the junction held 9 bases outside the gene matches.

The CDR3 region has the DNA TGTGCCAGCAGTTTCTTTTTCGGACAGACAAATGAAAAACTGTTTTTT. Translated: CASSFFFGQTNEKLFF. This chain joins TRBV6-1 and TRBJ1-4, with D possibly TRBD1 on 6 matching bases. This CDR3 has 16 residues. V was trimmed by 5 bases and J by 5 bases, leaving 18 bases between them. CDR1 is MNHNS and CDR2 is SASEGT in the germline V gene.

This clonotype was counted only a few times. The rearrangement links TRBV4-2 to TRBJ1-2; 9 bases line up with TRBD1. The CDR3 covers 14 residues. Looked up from germline, CDR1 is LGHNA and CDR2 is YNFKEQ. With 5 bases clipped from V and 4 bases from J, the junction kept 5 bases outside the gene matches. The CDR3 protein is CASSTGTGTYGYTF. As DNA, the CDR3 is TGTGCCAGCAGCACCGGGACAGGGACCTATGGCTACACCTTC.

This chain links TRBV14 with TRBJ1-2; D is unresolved. The CDR3 totals 13 residues. The germline gives CDR1 SGHDN, CDR2 FVKESK. Trimming took 1 base from V and 4 from J, leaving 7 bases between them. CDR3 sequence reads: CASSQGAGYGYTF. The CDR3 nucleotides are TGTGCCAGCAGCCAAGGTGCGGGCTATGGCTACACCTTC.

V and J are TRBV7-9 and TRBJ2-7; a weak D match, TRBD1 (6 bases). V dropped 5 bases and J dropped 5 bases, with 19 bases sitting between them. The CDR3 has 15 amino acids. The germline V gene has CDR1 SEHNR and CDR2 FQNEAQ (reference sequence). The CDR3 here is CASSESVDRMDEQYF. The CDR3 DNA reads TGTGCCAGCAGCGAGTCCGTCGACAGGATGGACGAGCAGTACTTC.

In this sample, this clonotype turned up a few times. The chain couples TRBV7-9 to TRBJ2-5, with a possible D match to TRBD2 (5 bases). Germline CDR1 SEHNR, CDR2 FQNEAQ (reference sequence). The CDR3 totals 14 residues. V was pared by 4 bases and J by 0 bases, with 9 bases between. The CDR3 loop is CASSSDYNQETQYF. The CDR3 DNA is TGTGCCAGCAGCTCCGACTATAACCAAGAGACCCAGTACTTC.

This clonotype was detected only a few times. The chain carries TRBV7-2 and TRBJ1-2; D ambiguous. Trimming removed 3 bases from V and 2 bases from J, with 10 bases in between. Germline V gene data show CDR1 as SGHTA and CDR2 as FQGNSA. The CDR3 runs to 14 residues. The CDR3 nucleotides read TGTGCCAGCAGCTTCCGGTGGGCCAACTATGGCTACACCTTC. This encodes CASSFRWANYGYTF.

The chain recombines TRBV7-6 with TRBJ1-3, with D uncertain. This CDR3 contains 16 residues. The germline CDR1 and CDR2 sequences are SGHVS and FNYEAQ. Deletions cut 2 bases from V and 0 bases from J, with 11 bases between. The CDR3 reads CASSLTRGNSGNTIYF. In nucleotides, the CDR3 is TGTGCCAGCAGCTTAACCCGGGGAAACTCTGGAAACACCATATATTTT.

This clonotype occurred a few times. V and J are TRBV7-9 and TRBJ2-7, with TRBD1 as a possible D gene (5 bases). Trimming removed 3 bases at V and 4 bases at J, with 25 bases between. The CDR3 is made up of 18 amino acids. In germline, CDR1 is SEHNR, CDR2 FQNEAQ (reference sequence). The CDR3 DNA sequence: TGTGCCAGCAGCTTCCTGGAAGGGGAATGGGTCCCCGATTACGAGCAGTACTTC. It specifies CASSFLEGEWVPDYEQYF.

The chain joins TRBV4-1 to TRBJ2-5; D tentatively reads TRBD1 or TRBD2 (5 bases each). Trimming removed 4 bases from V and 2 bases from J, with 14 bases in between. The CDR3 spans 15 residues. Germline lookup yields CDR1 MGHRA and CDR2 YSYEKL. The DNA for the CDR3 is TGCGCCAGCAGCCCCCTGGGGGTGGAGCAAGAGACCCAGTACTTC. It translates to CASSPLGVEQETQYF.

The chain recombines TRBV28 with TRBJ2-7, with D maybe TRBD1 (6 bases). Germline CDR1 and CDR2: MDHEN and SYDVKM. The germline V and J ends were trimmed by 6 bases and 1 base, with 16 bases remaining between them. This CDR3 is 15 amino acids long. The CDR3 spells CASSRPGHASYEQYF. CDR3 DNA sequence: TGTGCCAGCAGCCGCCCGGGACACGCTTCCTACGAGCAGTACTTC. Full variable domain (rest looked up from reference TRBV28 and TRBJ2-7): DVKVTQSSRYLVKRTGEKVFLECVQDMDHENMFWYRQDPGLGLRLIYFSYDVKMKEKGDIPEGYSVSREKKERFSLILESASTNQTSMYLCASSRPGHASYEQYFGPGTRLTVT.

V usage is TRBV12-3 or TRBV12-4 and J usage is TRBJ2-7, with D hard to call. Between the trimmed V and J ends, which lost 6 bases and 4 bases, there was a span of 13 bases. The CDR3 is 13 residues long. CDR3 amino acids: CASSRGVDYEQYF. The CDR3 coding sequence is TGTGCCAGCAGCCGTGGAGTCGATTACGAGCAGTACTTC.